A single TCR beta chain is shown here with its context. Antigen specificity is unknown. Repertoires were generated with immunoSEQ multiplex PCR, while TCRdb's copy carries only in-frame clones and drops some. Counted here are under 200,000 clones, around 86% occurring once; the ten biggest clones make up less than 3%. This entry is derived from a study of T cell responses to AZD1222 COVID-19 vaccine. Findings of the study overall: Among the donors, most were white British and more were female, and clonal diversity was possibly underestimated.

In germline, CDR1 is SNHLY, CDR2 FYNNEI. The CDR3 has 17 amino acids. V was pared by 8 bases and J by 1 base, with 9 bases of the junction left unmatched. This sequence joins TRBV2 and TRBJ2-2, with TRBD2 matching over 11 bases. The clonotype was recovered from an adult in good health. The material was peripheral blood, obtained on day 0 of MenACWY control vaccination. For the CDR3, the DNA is TGTGCCAGCTCTAGCGGGGGGCGTCGGGGGAACACCGGGGAGCTGTTTTTT. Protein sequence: CASSSGGRRGNTGELFF.